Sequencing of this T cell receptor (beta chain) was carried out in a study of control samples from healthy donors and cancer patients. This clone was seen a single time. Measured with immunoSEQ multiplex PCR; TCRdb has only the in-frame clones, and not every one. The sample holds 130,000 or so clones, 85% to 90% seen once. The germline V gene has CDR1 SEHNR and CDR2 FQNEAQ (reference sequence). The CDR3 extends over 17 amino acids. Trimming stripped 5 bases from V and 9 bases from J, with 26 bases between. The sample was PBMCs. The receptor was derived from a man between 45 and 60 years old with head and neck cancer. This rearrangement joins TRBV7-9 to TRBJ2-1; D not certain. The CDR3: CASSHSRVDLSFGEQFF. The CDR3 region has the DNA TGTGCCAGCAGCCACAGCCGAGTAGACCTAAGTTTCGGTGAGCAGTTCTTC. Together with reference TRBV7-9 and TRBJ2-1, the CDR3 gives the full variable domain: DTGVSQNPRHKITKRGQNVTFRCDPISEHNRLYWYRQTLGQGPEFLTYFQNEAQLEKSRLLSDRFSAERPKGSFSTLEIQRTEQGDSAMYLCASSHSRVDLSFGEQFFGPGTRLTVL.